This entry describes one T cell receptor beta chain. Its cognate antigen is unknown. The sample belongs to a study of cytomegalovirus exposure and HLA in healthy donors. Study results and limitations: Cytomegalovirus association was assigned to more than 150 TCR beta chains.

The primer mix had 60 Vbeta and 13 Jbeta primers. The protocol was immunoSEQ multiplex PCR, while the TCRdb copy is restricted to in-frame clones and leaves out a portion. This table lists about 110,000 clones. The CDR3 has 17 amino acids. Germline V gene sequence: CDR1 LNHNV, CDR2 YYDKDF (reference sequence). Trimming cost V 4 bases and J 1 base, with 16 bases left between them. Specimen: PBMCs. This TCR was recovered from a man aged 35 to 55 in good health and CMV-seropositive. V is TRBV15 and J is TRBJ2-2, with D possibly being TRBD2 (6 bases). In nucleotides, the CDR3 is TGTGCCACCAGCATCCGGAGAGGGACTCTGAACACCGGGGAGCTGTTTTTT. Its translation is CATSIRRGTLNTGELFF.